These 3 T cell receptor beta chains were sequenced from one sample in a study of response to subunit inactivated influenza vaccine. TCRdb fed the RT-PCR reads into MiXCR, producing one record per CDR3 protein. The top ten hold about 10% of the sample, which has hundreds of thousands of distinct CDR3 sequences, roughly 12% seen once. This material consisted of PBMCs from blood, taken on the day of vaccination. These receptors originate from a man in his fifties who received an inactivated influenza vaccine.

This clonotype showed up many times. The CDR3 sequence is CASSLGEGGQPQHF. CDR3 in DNA: TGTGCCAGCAGCTTGGGGGAGGGAGGTCAGCCCCAGCATTTT. The V and J genes are TRBV5-5 and TRBJ1-5; no firm D call. Trimming removed 0 bases from V and 6 bases from J, with 10 bases in between. The V gene's germline CDR1 is SGHKS and CDR2 YYEKEE (reference sequence). This CDR3 region has 14 residues.

The CDR3 region is CASSLRWTGELFF. DNA for the CDR3: TGTGCCAGCAGTTTAAGGTGGACCGGGGAGCTGTTTTTT. The V call is TRBV12-3 or TRBV12-4, the J call TRBJ2-2; D gene unclear. The CDR3 sequence is 13 residues long. Trimming took off 2 bases at V and 5 bases at J, with 6 bases between the two ends.

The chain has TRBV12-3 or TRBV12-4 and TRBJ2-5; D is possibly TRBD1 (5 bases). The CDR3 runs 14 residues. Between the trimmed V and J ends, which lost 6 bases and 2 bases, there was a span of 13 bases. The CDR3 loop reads CASSSGLLQETQYF. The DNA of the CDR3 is TGTGCCAGCAGCTCAGGGTTGCTACAAGAGACCCAGTACTTC.